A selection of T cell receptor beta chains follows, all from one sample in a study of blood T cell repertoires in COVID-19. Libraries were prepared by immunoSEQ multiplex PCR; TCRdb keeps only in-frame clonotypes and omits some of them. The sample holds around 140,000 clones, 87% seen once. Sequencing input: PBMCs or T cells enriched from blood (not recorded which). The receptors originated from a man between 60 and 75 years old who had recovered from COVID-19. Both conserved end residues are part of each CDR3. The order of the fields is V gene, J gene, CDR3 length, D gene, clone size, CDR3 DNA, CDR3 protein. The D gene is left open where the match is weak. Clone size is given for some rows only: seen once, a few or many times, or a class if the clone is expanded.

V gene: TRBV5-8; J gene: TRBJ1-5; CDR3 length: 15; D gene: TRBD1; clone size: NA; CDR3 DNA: TGTGCCAGCAGCTTAAACACAGGGGGCAATCAGCCCCAGCATTTT; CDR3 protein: CASSLNTGGNQPQHF
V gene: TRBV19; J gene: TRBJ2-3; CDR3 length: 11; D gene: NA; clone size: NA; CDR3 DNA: TGTGCCACCGTGGACCGGGAATCGCAGTATTTT; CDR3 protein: CATVDRESQYF
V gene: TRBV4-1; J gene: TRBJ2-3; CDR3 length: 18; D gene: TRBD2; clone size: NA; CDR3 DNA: TGCGCCAGCAGCCAAGATGAGGTGCTAGCGGGAGGAGGGGATACGCAGTATTTT; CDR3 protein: CASSQDEVLAGGGDTQYF
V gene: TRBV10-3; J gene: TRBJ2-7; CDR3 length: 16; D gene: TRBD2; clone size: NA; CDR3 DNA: TGTGCCATCAGTGACGTGAGGACTAGCGGTAACTACGAGCAGTACTTC; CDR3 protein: CAISDVRTSGNYEQYF
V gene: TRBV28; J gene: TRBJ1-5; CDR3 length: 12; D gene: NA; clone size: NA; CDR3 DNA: TGTGCCAGCACCACCACTAGTGAGCCCCAGCATTTT; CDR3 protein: CASTTTSEPQHF
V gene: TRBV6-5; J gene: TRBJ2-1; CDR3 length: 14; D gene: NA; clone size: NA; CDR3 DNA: TGTGCCAGCAGTTACCGGGACATAGACAATGAGCAGTTCTTC; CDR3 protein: CASSYRDIDNEQFF
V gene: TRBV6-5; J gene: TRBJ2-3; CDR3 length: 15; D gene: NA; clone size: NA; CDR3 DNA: TGTGCCAGCAGTCCTAGACAGGTCCTCACAGATACGCAGTATTTT; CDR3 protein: CASSPRQVLTDTQYF
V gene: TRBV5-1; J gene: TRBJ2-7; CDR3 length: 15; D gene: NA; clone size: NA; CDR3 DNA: TGCGCCAGCAGCTTGAGCGGGCGTGATCGGGACGAGCAGTACTTC; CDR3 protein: CASSLSGRDRDEQYF
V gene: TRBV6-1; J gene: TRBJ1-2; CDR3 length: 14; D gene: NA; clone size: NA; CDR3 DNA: TGTGCCAGCAGTGAGGGCCCAACCAGCTATGGCTACACCTTC; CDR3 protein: CASSEGPTSYGYTF
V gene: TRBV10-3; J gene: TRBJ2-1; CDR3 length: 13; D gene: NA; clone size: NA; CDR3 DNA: TGTGCCATCAGCCTCGACAGTTACAATGAGCAGTTCTTC; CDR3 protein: CAISLDSYNEQFF
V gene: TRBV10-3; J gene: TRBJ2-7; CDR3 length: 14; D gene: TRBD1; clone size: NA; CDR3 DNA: TGTGCCATCAGTGGACCGGACAGGGGTTACGAGCAGTACTTC; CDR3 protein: CAISGPDRGYEQYF
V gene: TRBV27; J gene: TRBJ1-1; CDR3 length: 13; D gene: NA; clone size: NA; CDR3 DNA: TGTGCCAGCAGTCCGGGGGACGGCACTGAAGCTTTCTTT; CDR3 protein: CASSPGDGTEAFF
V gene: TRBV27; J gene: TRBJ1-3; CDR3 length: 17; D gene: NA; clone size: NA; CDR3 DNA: TGTGCCAGCAGTTTAGGGAACGGGATGCTCTCTGGAAACACCATATATTTT; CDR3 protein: CASSLGNGMLSGNTIYF
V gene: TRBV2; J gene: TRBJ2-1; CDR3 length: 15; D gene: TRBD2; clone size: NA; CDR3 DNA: TGTGCCAGCAGTGAAGCCGGACTAGCGGGCAATGAGCAGTTCTTC; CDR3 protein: CASSEAGLAGNEQFF
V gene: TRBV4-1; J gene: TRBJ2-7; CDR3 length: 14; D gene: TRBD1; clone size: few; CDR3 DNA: TGCGCCAGCAGCCAAGACTGGACAGGGTACGAGCAGTACTTC; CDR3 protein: CASSQDWTGYEQYF
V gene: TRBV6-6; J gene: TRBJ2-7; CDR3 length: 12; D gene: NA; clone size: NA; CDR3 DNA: TGTGCCAGCAGCGAAGGGGGCTACGAGCAGTACTTC; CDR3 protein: CASSEGGYEQYF
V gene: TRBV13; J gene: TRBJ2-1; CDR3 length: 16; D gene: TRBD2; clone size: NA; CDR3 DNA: TGTGCCAGCAGCCCAATGGCGGGAGGCTCCTACAATGAGCAGTTCTTC; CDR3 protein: CASSPMAGGSYNEQFF
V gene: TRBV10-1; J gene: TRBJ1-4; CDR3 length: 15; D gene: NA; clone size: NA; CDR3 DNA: TGCGCCAGCAGTGAGTCTCTCGGTAAAAGTGAAAAACTGTTTTTT; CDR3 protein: CASSESLGKSEKLFF
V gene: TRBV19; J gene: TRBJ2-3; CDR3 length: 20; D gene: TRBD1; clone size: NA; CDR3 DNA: TGTGCCAGTACCCTAACGCGGGGACAGGGGTCATCAAAGCCCACAGATACGCAGTATTTT; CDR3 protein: CASTLTRGQGSSKPTDTQYF
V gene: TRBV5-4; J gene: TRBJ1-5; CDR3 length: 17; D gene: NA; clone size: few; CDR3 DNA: TGTGCCAGCAGCATGGGGGGGGGACTGTTTAGCAATCAGCCCCAGCATTTT; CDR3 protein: CASSMGGGLFSNQPQHF
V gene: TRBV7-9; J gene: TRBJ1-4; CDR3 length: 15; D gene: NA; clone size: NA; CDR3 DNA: TGTGCCAGCAGCTTAGGGGCCCAGCCAAATGAAAAACTGTTTTTT; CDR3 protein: CASSLGAQPNEKLFF
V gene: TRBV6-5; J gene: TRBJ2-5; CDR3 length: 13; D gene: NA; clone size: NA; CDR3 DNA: TGTGCCAGCGGGGGAGGAAACCAAGAGACCCAGTACTTC; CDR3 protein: CASGGGNQETQYF
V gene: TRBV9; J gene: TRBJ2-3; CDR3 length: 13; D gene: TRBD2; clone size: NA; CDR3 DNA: TGTGCCAGCAGTCGGGGGGAGACAGATACGCAGTATTTT; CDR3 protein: CASSRGETDTQYF
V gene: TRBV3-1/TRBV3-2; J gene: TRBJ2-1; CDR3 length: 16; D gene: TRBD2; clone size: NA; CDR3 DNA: TGTGCCAGCAGCCAAGCGGGAGGAGTTTTGGGCAATGAGCAGTTCTTC; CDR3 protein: CASSQAGGVLGNEQFF
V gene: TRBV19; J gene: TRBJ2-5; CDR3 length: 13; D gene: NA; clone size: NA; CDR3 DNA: TGTGCCAGTAGTATCGTCGACTCGGAGACCCAGTACTTC; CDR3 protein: CASSIVDSETQYF
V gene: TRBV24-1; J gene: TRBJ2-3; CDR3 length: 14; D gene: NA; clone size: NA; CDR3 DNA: TGTGCCACCAGTGACCCAGGGAGCACAGATACGCAGTATTTT; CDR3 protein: CATSDPGSTDTQYF
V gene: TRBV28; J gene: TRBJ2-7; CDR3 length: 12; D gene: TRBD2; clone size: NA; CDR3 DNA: TGTGCCAGCAGGACTAGCGGGTACGAGCAGTACTTC; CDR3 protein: CASRTSGYEQYF